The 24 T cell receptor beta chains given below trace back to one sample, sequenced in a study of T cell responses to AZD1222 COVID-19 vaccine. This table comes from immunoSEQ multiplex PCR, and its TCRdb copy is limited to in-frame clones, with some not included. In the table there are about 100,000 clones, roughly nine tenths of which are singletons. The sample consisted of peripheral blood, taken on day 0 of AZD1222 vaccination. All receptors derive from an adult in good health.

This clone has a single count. DNA of the CDR3: TGTGCCTCCCGGAGGGGAGGTCAGGATGAGCAGTTCTTC. This encodes CASRRGGQDEQFF. The rearrangement uses TRBV2 and TRBJ2-1, with D perhaps TRBD2 (6 bases). CDR1 is SNHLY and CDR2 is FYNNEI in the germline V gene. Trimming cost V 11 bases and J 8 bases, with 19 bases left between them. The CDR3 is made up of 13 amino acids.

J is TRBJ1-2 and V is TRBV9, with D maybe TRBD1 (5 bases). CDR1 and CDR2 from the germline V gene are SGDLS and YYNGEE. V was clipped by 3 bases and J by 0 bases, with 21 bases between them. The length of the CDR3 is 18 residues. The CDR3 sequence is CASSASVRDRQANYGYTF. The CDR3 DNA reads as TGTGCCAGCAGCGCTTCGGTAAGGGACCGTCAAGCTAACTATGGCTACACCTTC.

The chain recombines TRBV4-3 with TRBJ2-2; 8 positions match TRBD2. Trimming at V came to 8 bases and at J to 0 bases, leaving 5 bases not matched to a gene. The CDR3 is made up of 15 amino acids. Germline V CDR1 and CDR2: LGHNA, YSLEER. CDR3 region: CASGSGATNTGELFF. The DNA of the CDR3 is TGCGCCAGCGGTAGCGGGGCAACGAACACCGGGGAGCTGTTTTTT.

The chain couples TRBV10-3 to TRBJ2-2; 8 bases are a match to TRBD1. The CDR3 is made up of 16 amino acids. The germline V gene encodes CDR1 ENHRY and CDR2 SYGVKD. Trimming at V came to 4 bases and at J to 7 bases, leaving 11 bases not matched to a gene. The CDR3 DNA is TGTGCCATCAGTGGACAGGGGTGGGTTGTCGGCGGGGAGCTGTTTTTT. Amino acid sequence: CAISGQGWVVGGELFF.

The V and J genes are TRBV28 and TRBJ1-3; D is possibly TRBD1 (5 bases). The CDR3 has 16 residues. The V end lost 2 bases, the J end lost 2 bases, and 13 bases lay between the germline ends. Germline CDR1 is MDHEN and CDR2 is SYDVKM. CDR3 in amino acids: CASSLDSLITGNTIYF. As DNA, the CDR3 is TGTGCCAGCAGTTTAGACAGCTTAATTACTGGAAACACCATATATTTT.

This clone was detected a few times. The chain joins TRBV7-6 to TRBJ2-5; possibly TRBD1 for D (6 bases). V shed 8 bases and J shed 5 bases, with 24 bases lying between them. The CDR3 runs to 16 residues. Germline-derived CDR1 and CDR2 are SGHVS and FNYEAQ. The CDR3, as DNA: TGTGCCAGCCATCCCGAAGGCAGGGGAGTATGGGAGACCCAGTACTTC. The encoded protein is CASHPEGRGVWETQYF.

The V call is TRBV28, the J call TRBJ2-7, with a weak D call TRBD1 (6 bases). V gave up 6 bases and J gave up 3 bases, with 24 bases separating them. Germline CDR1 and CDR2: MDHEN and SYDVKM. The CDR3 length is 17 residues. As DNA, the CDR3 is TGTGCCAGCAGCCGAGGGGGACACCTTTTTTCGGGCTACGAGCAGTACTTC. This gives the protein CASSRGGHLFSGYEQYF.

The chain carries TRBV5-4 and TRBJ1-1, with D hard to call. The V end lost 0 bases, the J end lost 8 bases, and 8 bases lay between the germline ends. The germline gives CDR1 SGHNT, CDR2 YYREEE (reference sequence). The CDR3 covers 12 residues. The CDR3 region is CASSLVTQEAFF. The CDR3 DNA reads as TGTGCCAGCAGCTTGGTGACACAGGAAGCTTTCTTT.

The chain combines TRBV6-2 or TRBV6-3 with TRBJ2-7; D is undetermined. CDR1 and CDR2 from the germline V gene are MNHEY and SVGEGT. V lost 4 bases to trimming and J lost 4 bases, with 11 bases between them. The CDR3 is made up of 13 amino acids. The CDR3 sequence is CASSSFAEYEQYF. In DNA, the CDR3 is TGTGCCAGCAGTTCCTTCGCAGAATACGAGCAGTACTTC.

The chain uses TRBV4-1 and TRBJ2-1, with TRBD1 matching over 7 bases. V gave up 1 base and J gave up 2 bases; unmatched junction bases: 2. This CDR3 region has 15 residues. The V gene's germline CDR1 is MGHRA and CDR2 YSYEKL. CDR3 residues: CASSQGDRAYNEQFF. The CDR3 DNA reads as TGCGCCAGCAGCCAAGGGGACAGAGCCTACAATGAGCAGTTCTTC.

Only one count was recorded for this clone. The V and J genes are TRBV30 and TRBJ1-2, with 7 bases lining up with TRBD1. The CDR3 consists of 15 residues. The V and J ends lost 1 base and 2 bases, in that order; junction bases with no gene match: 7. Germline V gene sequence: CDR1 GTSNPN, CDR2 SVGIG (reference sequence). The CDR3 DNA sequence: TGTGCCTGGAGTGCCTCCGGGACAGTCAACTATGGCTACACCTTC. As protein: CAWSASGTVNYGYTF.

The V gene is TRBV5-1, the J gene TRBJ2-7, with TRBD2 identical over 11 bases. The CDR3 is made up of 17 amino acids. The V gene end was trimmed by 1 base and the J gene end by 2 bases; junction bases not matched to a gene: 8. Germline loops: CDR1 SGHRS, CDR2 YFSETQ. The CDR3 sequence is CASSLTPSGRMTYEQYF. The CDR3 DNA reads TGCGCCAGCAGCTTGACCCCTAGCGGGAGGATGACCTACGAGCAGTACTTC.

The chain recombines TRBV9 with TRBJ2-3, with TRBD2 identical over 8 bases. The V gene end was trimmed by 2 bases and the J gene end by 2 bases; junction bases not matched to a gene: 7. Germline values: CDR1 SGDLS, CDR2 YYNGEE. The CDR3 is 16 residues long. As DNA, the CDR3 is TGTGCCAGCAGCGTGACGGGGGGGACCCACACAGATACGCAGTATTTT. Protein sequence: CASSVTGGTHTDTQYF.

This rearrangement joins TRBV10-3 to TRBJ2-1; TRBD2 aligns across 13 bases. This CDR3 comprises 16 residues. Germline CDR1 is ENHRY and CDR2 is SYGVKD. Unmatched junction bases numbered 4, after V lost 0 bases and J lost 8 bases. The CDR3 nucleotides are TGTGCCATCAGTGAGTCAGGGACTAGCGGGGATTATGAGCAGTTCTTC. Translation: CAISESGTSGDYEQFF.

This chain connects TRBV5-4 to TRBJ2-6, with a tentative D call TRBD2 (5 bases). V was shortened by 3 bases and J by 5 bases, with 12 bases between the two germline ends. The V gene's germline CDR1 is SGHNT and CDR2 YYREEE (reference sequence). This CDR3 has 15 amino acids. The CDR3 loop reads CASSSDLGRANVLTF. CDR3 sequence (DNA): TGTGCCAGCAGCTCTGACCTCGGGAGGGCCAACGTCCTGACTTTC.

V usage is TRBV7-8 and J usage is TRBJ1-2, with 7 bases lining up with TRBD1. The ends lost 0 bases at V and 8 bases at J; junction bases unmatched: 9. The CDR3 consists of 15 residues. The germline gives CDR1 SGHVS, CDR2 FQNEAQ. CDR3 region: CASSLATGSLEGYTF. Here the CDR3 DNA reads TGTGCCAGCAGCTTAGCGACAGGGTCCCTAGAAGGCTACACCTTC.

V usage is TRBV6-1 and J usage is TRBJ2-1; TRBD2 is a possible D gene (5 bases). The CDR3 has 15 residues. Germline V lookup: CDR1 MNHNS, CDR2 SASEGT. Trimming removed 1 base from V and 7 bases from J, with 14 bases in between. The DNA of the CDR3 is TGTGCCAGCAGTGAAGGAAGGGCGGGTAGAAATGAGCAGTTCTTC. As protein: CASSEGRAGRNEQFF.

CDR3 residues: CASRRGLYEQYF. The DNA of the CDR3 is TGTGCCAGCAGGAGGGGTCTATACGAGCAGTACTTC. The rearrangement joins TRBV28 to TRBJ2-7; tentatively, D is TRBD1 or TRBD2 (5 bases each). The CDR3 runs 12 residues. The germline V gene has CDR1 MDHEN and CDR2 SYDVKM. Trimming shortened V by 6 bases and J by 4 bases, and 10 bases separated the two germline ends.

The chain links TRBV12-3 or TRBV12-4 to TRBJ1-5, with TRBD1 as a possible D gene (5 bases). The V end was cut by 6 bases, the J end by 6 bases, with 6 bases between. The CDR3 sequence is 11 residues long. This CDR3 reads CASSQGQPQHF. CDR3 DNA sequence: TGTGCCAGCAGCCAGGGTCAGCCCCAGCATTTT.

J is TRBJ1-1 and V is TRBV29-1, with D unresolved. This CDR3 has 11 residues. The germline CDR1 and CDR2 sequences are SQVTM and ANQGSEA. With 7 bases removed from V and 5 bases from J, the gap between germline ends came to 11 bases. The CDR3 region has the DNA TGCAGCGGCTCCCCCGGGACTGAAGCTTTCTTT. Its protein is CSGSPGTEAFF.

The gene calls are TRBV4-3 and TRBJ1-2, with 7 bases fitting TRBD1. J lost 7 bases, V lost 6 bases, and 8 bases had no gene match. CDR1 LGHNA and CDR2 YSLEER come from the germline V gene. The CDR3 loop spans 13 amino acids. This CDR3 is CASSPDRDSGYTF. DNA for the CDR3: TGCGCCAGCAGTCCCGACAGGGATAGTGGCTACACCTTC.

The DNA of the CDR3 is TGTGCCAGCAGCGTAGGGGGACAGGGGAACCACGAGCAGTACTTC. Its translation: CASSVGGQGNHEQYF. The V call is TRBV9, the J call TRBJ2-7; 10 bases are a match to TRBD1. CDR1 and CDR2 from the germline V gene are SGDLS and YYNGEE. There are 15 residues in the CDR3. The V and J ends lost 0 bases and 5 bases, in that order; junction bases with no gene match: 5. Drawing the rest from reference TRBV9 and TRBJ2-7, the complete variable domain is DSGVTQTPKHLITATGQRVTLRCSPRSGDLSVYWYQQSLDQGLQFLIQYYNGEERAKGNILERFSAQQFPDLHSELNLSSLELGDSALYFCASSVGGQGNHEQYFGPGTRLTVT.

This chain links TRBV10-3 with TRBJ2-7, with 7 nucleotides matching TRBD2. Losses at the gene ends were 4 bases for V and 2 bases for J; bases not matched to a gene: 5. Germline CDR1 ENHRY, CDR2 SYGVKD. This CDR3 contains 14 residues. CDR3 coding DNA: TGTGCCATCAGTGGGGGGGGTGGGACCTACGAGCAGTACTTC. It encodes CAISGGGGTYEQYF.

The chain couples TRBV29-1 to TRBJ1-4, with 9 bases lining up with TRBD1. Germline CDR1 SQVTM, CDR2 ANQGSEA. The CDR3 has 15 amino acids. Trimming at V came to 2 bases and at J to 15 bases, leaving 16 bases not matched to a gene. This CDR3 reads CSVEIPRDRDIGVFF. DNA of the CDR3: TGCAGCGTTGAAATACCCCGGGACAGGGACATAGGGGTGTTTTTT.